These 29 T cell receptor beta chains were all obtained from the same sample, sequenced in a study of T cells in Graves' hyperthyroidism and ophthalmopathy. Template material for amplifying TCR beta CDR3 regions consisted of RNA transcripts. The TCR CDR3 was amplified in a first-round RT-PCR using the HTBI primer set. TCRdb processed the multiplex PCR reads anew with MiXCR; each CDR3 protein has one entry. The sample has hundreds of thousands of distinct CDR3 sequences; around 14% are singletons. Sequenced: blood. The source of these receptors is a young woman with Graves' hyperthyroidism that later progressed to Graves' ophthalmopathy.

The chain links TRBV30 to TRBJ2-7, with TRBD1 identical over 10 bases. Trimming at V came to 5 bases and at J to 2 bases, leaving 6 bases not matched to a gene. Per the germline V gene, CDR1 is GTSNPN and CDR2 is SVGIG (reference sequence). The CDR3 sequence is 14 residues long. CDR3 protein: CAWGGTGDTYEQYF. In nucleotides, the CDR3 is TGTGCCTGGGGCGGGACAGGGGATACCTACGAGCAGTACTTC.

This clonotype has at least ten counts. The CDR3 nucleotides are TGTGCCAGCAGTCCCTGGGGGATAAGCACAGATACGCAGTATTTT. This encodes CASSPWGISTDTQYF. The genes are TRBV28 and TRBJ2-3; D may match TRBD1 or TRBD2 (5 bases each). The CDR3 sequence is 15 residues long. Germline V gives CDR1 MDHEN, CDR2 SYDVKM. Trimming shortened V by 5 bases and J by 0 bases, and 12 bases separated the two germline ends.

Only a few counts were recorded for this clonotype. The DNA for the CDR3 is TGTGCCAGCAGCGTAGGAGGCTACAACACCGGGGAGCTGTTTTTT. It encodes CASSVGGYNTGELFF. J is TRBJ2-2 and V is TRBV9; D is uncertain. V was clipped by 0 bases and J by 2 bases, with 8 bases between them. The CDR3 runs 15 residues. The germline V gene encodes CDR1 SGDLS and CDR2 YYNGEE.

On this clonotype: It may be a read error: a sequence one base away is much more abundant. V and J are TRBV30 and TRBJ1-5; D not resolved. CDR1 and CDR2 from the germline V gene are GTSNPN and SVGIG (reference sequence). This CDR3 has 17 residues. Trimming took 1 base from V and 4 from J, leaving 20 bases between them. In DNA, the CDR3 is TGTGCCTGGAGTGGATACCTGGGTTGGAGGTGTAATCAGCCCCAGCATTTT. It yields the protein CAWSGYLGWRCNQPQHF.

Regarding this clonotype: This clone may be a read error of a much larger clone one base away. The V gene is TRBV30, the J gene TRBJ2-7, with 11 bases matching TRBD1. Germline V gene lookup returns CDR1 GTSNPN and CDR2 SVGIG (reference sequence). This CDR3 spans 14 amino acids. Trimming took 2 bases from V and 3 from J; bases not matched to a gene: 3. The CDR3 here is CAWSPGTGGYEQYF. CDR3 nucleotides: TGTGCCTGGAGTCCCGGGACAGGGGGCTACGAGCAGTACTTC.

This rearrangement joins TRBV2 to TRBJ2-5; 8 nucleotides match TRBD2. The CDR3 totals 15 residues. The germline V gene has CDR1 SNHLY and CDR2 FYNNEI. The J segment lost 2 bases and the V segment lost 3 bases, leaving 5 bases of the junction unmatched. The CDR3 reads CASSELSGRQETQYF. CDR3 sequence (DNA): TGTGCCAGCAGTGAGCTAAGCGGGAGACAAGAGACCCAGTACTTC.

Remarks on this clonotype: Sequence at one end of the junction differs from germline and may be a read error. The J gene is TRBJ2-2, the V gene TRBV5-4, with 12 bases that match TRBD2. The CDR3 loop spans 18 amino acids. From germline, CDR1 is SGHNT and CDR2 YYREEE (reference sequence). As DNA, the CDR3 is TGTGCCAGCGGGGGAGCGGGACTAGCGGGTTTGAACACCGGGGAGCCGTTTTTT. This gives the protein CASGGAGLAGLNTGEPFF.

This clonotype was seen only a few times. DNA for the CDR3: TGTGCCAGCAGCCAAACGGGCTATTACGCAGATACGCAGTATTTT. Translating gives CASSQTGYYADTQYF. V usage is TRBV3-1 and J usage is TRBJ2-3; D remains unclear. Looked up from germline, CDR1 is LGHDT and CDR2 is YNNKEL (reference sequence). The CDR3 sequence is 15 residues long. V lost 2 bases and J 4 bases, leaving 13 bases between the germline ends.

The chain couples TRBV6-5 to TRBJ2-6; D gene unclear. The CDR3 runs to 18 residues. Germline V gene lookup returns CDR1 MNHEY and CDR2 SVGAGI. The germline V and J ends were trimmed by 3 bases and 0 bases, with 15 bases remaining between them. This chain's CDR3 is CASSYQRKSLSGANVLTF. The CDR3 DNA is TGTGCCAGCAGTTATCAGAGAAAAAGTCTCTCTGGGGCCAACGTCCTGACTTTC.

In this sample, this clonotype turned up many times. The chain is built from TRBV13 and TRBJ2-1, with D perhaps matching TRBD2 (6 bases). Germline V gene lookup returns CDR1 PRHDT and CDR2 FYEKMQ (reference sequence). Trimming took off 5 bases at V and 15 bases at J, with 17 bases between the two ends. The CDR3 has 12 amino acids. CDR3 nucleotide sequence: TGTGCCAGCAGCGACTCTAGCCACGGGGGGTTCTTC. Protein product: CASSDSSHGGFF.

The table lists this clonotype with many counts. The V and J genes are TRBV5-1 and TRBJ2-3; TRBD2 matches 9 bases. This CDR3 comprises 14 residues. J was trimmed by 0 bases and V by 7 bases; bases with no gene match: 3. Germline loops: CDR1 SGHRS, CDR2 YFSETQ. As DNA, the CDR3 is TGCGCCAGCGCTACTAGCGGGAGCACAGATACGCAGTATTTT. It specifies CASATSGSTDTQYF.

This rearrangement joins TRBV10-3 to TRBJ2-7, with TRBD2 matching 11 bases. V lost 3 bases to trimming and J lost 2 bases; unmatched junction nucleotides: 9. CDR3 size: 17 residues. The V gene's germline CDR1 is ENHRY and CDR2 SYGVKD. Here the CDR3 reads CAISDSIAGGPTYEQYF. The CDR3 DNA sequence: TGTGCCATCAGTGATTCTATAGCGGGAGGGCCTACCTACGAGCAGTACTTC.

A few counts support this clonotype. J is TRBJ2-5 and V is TRBV7-8; D unresolved. The germline V gene has CDR1 SGHVS and CDR2 FQNEAQ. The CDR3 spans 17 residues. V lost 2 bases and J 1 base, leaving 17 bases between the germline ends. The chain's CDR3 is CASSLFPSRAAQETQYF. CDR3 DNA: TGTGCCAGCAGCTTATTTCCCTCCCGGGCGGCCCAAGAGACCCAGTACTTC.

This clonotype was seen a handful of times. This chain joins TRBV27 and TRBJ2-2, with TRBD2 matching 9 bases. Germline CDR1 and CDR2: MNHEY and SMNVEV (reference sequence). The V gene end was trimmed by 2 bases and the J gene end by 9 bases; junction bases not matched to a gene: 10. This CDR3 is built from 16 residues. CDR3 residues: CASSLDESGGLRELFF. Written as DNA, the CDR3 is TGTGCCAGCAGTTTAGATGAAAGCGGGGGGTTGAGGGAGCTGTTTTTT.

At least ten counts were recorded for this clonotype. V and J are TRBV12-3 or TRBV12-4 and TRBJ2-7; D possibly corresponds to TRBD1 (7 bases). V lost 3 bases and J lost 0, with 15 bases in between. The CDR3 totals 16 residues. The CDR3 nucleotides read TGTGCCAGCAGTTTTCGGAGTCAGGGGGGCTCCTACGAGCAGTACTTC. Protein: CASSFRSQGGSYEQYF.

CDR3 bases: TGCAGTGCTAGGCTGCCGGGGACCCTATACAATGAGCAGTTCTTC. This codes for CSARLPGTLYNEQFF. The rearrangement joins TRBV20-1 to TRBJ2-1; either TRBD1 or TRBD2 may fit D (5 bases each). The CDR3 runs 15 residues. Per the germline V gene, CDR1 is DFQATT and CDR2 is SNEGSKA (reference sequence). V was clipped by 3 bases and J by 4 bases, with 16 bases between them.

The V and J genes are TRBV9 and TRBJ1-3; TRBD1 matches 9 bases. The CDR3 length is 15 residues. Germline CDR1 SGDLS, CDR2 YYNGEE. V shed 4 bases and J 0 bases; nucleotides not matched to a gene: 2. The CDR3 region has the DNA TGTGCCAGCAGCCCACAGGGGGCCTCTGGAAACACCATATATTTT. It specifies CASSPQGASGNTIYF.

About this clonotype itself: A read error is possible here, since a much larger clone lies one base away. The rearrangement links TRBV7-9 to TRBJ2-3; the match to TRBD2 covers 10 bases. Losses at the gene ends were 7 bases for V and 3 bases for J; bases not matched to a gene: 1. The CDR3 totals 13 residues. CDR1 and CDR2 from the germline V gene are SEHNR and FQNEAQ (reference sequence). The CDR3 protein is CASTLAGTDTQYF. The CDR3 DNA follows: TGTGCCAGCACACTAGCGGGAACAGATACGCAGTATTTT.

The rearrangement links TRBV6-5 to TRBJ2-3; 12 bases are shared with TRBD2. CDR3 length equals 21 residues. J was trimmed by 0 bases and V by 0 bases; bases with no gene match: 13. The germline CDR1 and CDR2 sequences are MNHEY and SVGAGI. This CDR3 is CASSYSIPWASGRESTDTQYF. The CDR3 DNA reads TGTGCCAGCAGTTACTCTATCCCCTGGGCTAGCGGGAGGGAGAGCACAGATACGCAGTATTTT.

Many counts were recorded for this clonotype. The V gene is TRBV27, the J gene TRBJ2-1; no reliable D call. This CDR3 comprises 17 residues. CDR1 is MNHEY, CDR2 SMNVEV, per germline (reference sequence). V lost 2 bases and J 0 bases, leaving 14 bases between the germline ends. The CDR3 bases are TGTGCCAGCAGTTTAGTACCACCGCTAAGCTCCTACAATGAGCAGTTCTTC. Translated, it gives CASSLVPPLSSYNEQFF.

There are a few counts of this clonotype. CDR3 amino acids: CATGKTGQETQYF. CDR3 nucleotides: TGTGCCACCGGAAAGACAGGCCAAGAGACCCAGTACTTC. This chain links TRBV28 with TRBJ2-5; D possibly corresponds to TRBD1 (6 bases). The CDR3 runs 13 residues. The V gene lost 10 bases and the J gene lost 1 base, with 13 bases spanning the gap. Germline V gene data show CDR1 as MDHEN and CDR2 as SYDVKM.

V and J are TRBV6-1 and TRBJ2-3; the match to TRBD1 covers 9 bases. The CDR3 is made up of 16 amino acids. The germline CDR1 and CDR2 sequences are MNHNS and SASEGT. Unmatched junction bases numbered 12, after V lost 6 bases and J lost 5 bases. The CDR3 nucleotides are TGTGCCAGCAGCGACGCCGGGACAGGGCCGCGAGATACGCAGTATTTT. The encoded protein is CASSDAGTGPRDTQYF.

The CDR3 protein is CASSPNTGRGEKLFF. The CDR3, as DNA: TGTGCCAGCAGTCCTAACACGGGGAGGGGTGAAAAACTGTTTTTT. The chain joins TRBV28 to TRBJ1-4; TRBD1 might be the D (5 bases). Germline lookup yields CDR1 MDHEN and CDR2 SYDVKM. This CDR3 contains 15 residues. Between the trimmed V and J ends, which lost 5 bases and 7 bases, there was a span of 17 bases. The full variable domain, in which reference TRBV28 and TRBJ1-4 provide the parts outside the CDR3, is DVKVTQSSRYLVKRTGEKVFLECVQDMDHENMFWYRQDPGLGLRLIYFSYDVKMKEKGDIPEGYSVSREKKERFSLILESASTNQTSMYLCASSPNTGRGEKLFFGSGTQLSVL.

The chain has TRBV19 and TRBJ2-1; no clear D gene. CDR1 and CDR2 (germline): LNHDA, SQIVND (reference sequence). This CDR3 is 11 amino acids long. Trimming left V 7 bases short and J 3 bases short, with 4 bases between. The CDR3 loop is CASMGYNEQFF. CDR3 DNA sequence: TGTGCCAGTATGGGCTACAATGAGCAGTTCTTC.

Many counts were recorded for this clonotype. V is TRBV5-1 and J is TRBJ2-7; 7 bases match TRBD1. The CDR3 contains 14 residues. From germline, CDR1 is SGHRS and CDR2 YFSETQ. With V trimmed by 5 bases and J by 5 bases, 10 bases remained unmatched. The CDR3: CASSFAQGDNEQYF. The CDR3 DNA sequence: TGCGCCAGCAGTTTTGCCCAGGGGGACAACGAGCAGTACTTC.

This clonotype was seen many times. The J gene is TRBJ1-5, the V gene TRBV28, with a weak D call TRBD1 (6 bases). Germline values: CDR1 MDHEN, CDR2 SYDVKM. Trimming took off 5 bases at V and 0 bases at J, with 11 bases between the two ends. This CDR3 comprises 15 residues. The CDR3 region has the DNA TGTGCCAGCAGTGCCAGGGGATTTAGCAATCAGCCCCAGCATTTT. Translation gives CASSARGFSNQPQHF.

This clonotype has only a few counts. The chain is built from TRBV5-8 and TRBJ2-7, with D maybe TRBD1 (6 bases). Trimming shortened V by 4 bases and J by 3 bases, and 11 bases separated the two germline ends. There are 13 residues in the CDR3. Germline CDR1 and CDR2: SGHTS and YDEGEE. CDR3 DNA: TGTGCCAGCAGCGCAGGGGTTTTCTACGAGCAGTACTTC. As protein: CASSAGVFYEQYF.

The chain joins TRBV20-1 to TRBJ2-7; D uncertain. Germline CDR1 DFQATT, CDR2 SNEGSKA (reference sequence). Trimming shortened V by 3 bases and J by 1 base, and 13 bases separated the two germline ends. The CDR3 consists of 14 residues. In DNA, the CDR3 is TGCAGTGCTAGTGTATATTGGGGTTCCTACGAGCAGTACTTC. Its translation is CSASVYWGSYEQYF.

This clonotype was counted many times. The chain recombines TRBV7-8 with TRBJ2-1; 7 positions agree with TRBD1. Trimming at V came to 2 bases and at J to 4 bases, leaving 8 bases not matched to a gene. The CDR3 consists of 16 residues. Per the germline V gene, CDR1 is SGHVS and CDR2 is FQNEAQ. CDR3 DNA: TGTGCCAGCAGCTTACGTCGAACAGGGGTATACAATGAGCAGTTCTTC. Translation: CASSLRRTGVYNEQFF.